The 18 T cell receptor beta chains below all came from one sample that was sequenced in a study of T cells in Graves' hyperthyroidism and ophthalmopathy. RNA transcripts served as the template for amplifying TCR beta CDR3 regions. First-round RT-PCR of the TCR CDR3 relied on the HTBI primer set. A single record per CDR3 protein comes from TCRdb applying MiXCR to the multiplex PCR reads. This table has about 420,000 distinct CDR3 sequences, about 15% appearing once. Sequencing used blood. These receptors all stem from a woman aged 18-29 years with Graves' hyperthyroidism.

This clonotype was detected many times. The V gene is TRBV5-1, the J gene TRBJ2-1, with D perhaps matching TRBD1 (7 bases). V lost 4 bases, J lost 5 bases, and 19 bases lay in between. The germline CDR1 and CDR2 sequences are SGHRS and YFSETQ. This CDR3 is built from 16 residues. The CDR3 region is CASSQGDREVNNEQFF. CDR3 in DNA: TGCGCCAGCAGCCAGGGCGACAGGGAGGTAAACAATGAGCAGTTCTTC.

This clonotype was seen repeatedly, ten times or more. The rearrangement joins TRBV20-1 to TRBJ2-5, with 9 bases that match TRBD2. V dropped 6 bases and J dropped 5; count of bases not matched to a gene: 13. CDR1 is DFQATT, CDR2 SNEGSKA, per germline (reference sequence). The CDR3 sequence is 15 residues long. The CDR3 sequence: CSATVSGGALETQYF. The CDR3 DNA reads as TGCAGTGCAACCGTTAGCGGGGGAGCTTTGGAGACCCAGTACTTC.

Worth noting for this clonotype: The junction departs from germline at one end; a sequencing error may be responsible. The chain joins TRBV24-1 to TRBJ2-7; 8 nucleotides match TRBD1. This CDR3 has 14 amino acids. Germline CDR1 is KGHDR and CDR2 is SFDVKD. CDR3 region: CAASDPRTGNEQYF. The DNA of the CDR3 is TGTGCCGCCAGTGACCCCAGGACAGGGAACGAGCAGTACTTC.

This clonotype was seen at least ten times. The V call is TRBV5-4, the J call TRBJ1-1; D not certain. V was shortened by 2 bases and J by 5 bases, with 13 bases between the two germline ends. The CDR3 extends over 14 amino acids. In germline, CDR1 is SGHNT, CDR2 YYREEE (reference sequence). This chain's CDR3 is CASSFGQPVTEAFF. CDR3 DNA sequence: TGTGCCAGCAGCTTCGGCCAGCCTGTGACTGAAGCTTTCTTT.

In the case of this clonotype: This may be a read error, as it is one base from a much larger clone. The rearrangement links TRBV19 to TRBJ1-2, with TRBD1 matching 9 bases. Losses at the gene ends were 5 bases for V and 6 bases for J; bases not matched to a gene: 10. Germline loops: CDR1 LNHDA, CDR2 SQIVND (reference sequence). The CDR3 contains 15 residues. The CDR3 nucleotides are TGTGCCAGTAGTTCCAAGGGACAGGGATGGGATGGCTACACCTTC. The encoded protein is CASSSKGQGWDGYTF.

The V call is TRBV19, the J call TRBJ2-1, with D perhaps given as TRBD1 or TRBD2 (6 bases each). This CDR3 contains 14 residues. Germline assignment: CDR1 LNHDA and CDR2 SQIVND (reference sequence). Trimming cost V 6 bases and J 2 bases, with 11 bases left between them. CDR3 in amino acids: CASRKGGTYNEQFF. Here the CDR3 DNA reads TGTGCCAGTAGGAAAGGGGGGACCTACAATGAGCAGTTCTTC.

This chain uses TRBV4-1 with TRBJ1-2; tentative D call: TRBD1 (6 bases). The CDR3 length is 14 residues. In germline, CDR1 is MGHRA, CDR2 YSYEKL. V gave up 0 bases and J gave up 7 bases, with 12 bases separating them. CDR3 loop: CASSQDGAGAGYTF. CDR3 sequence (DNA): TGCGCCAGCAGCCAAGATGGAGCAGGGGCTGGCTACACCTTC.

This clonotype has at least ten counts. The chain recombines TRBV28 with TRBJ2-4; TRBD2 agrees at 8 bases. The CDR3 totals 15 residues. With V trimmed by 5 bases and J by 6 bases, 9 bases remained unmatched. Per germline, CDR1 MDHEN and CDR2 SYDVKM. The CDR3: CASSPPQRGRNIQYF. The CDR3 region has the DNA TGTGCCAGCAGTCCCCCACAGCGGGGGAGAAACATTCAGTACTTC.

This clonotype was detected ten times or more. CDR3 loop: CSATRGGEQFF. In nucleotides, the CDR3 is TGCAGTGCTACCCGAGGGGGTGAGCAGTTCTTC. This rearrangement joins TRBV20-1 to TRBJ2-1; possible D gene TRBD1, 6 bases. Germline V gene sequence: CDR1 DFQATT, CDR2 SNEGSKA (reference sequence). The V end lost 4 bases, the J end lost 9 bases, and 10 bases lay between the germline ends. CDR3 length: 11 residues.

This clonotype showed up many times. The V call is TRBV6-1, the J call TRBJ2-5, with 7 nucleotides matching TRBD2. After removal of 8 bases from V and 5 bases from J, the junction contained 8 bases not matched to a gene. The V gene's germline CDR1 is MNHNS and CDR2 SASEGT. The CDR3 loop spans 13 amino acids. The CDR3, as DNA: TGTGCCAGCGTAAGGGAGGGTGGCGAGACCCAGTACTTC. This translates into CASVREGGETQYF.

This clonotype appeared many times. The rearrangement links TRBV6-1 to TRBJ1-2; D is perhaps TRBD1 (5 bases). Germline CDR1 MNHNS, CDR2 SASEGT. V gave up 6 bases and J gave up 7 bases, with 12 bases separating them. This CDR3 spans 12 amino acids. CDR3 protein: CASRQDPGGYTF. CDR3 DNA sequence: TGTGCCAGCAGACAGGACCCCGGTGGCTACACCTTC.

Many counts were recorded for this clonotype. This CDR3 reads CATSDQNYGYTF. DNA of the CDR3: TGTGCCACCAGTGATCAGAACTATGGCTACACCTTC. The J gene is TRBJ1-2, the V gene TRBV24-1, with D unclear. Germline CDR1 and CDR2: KGHDR and SFDVKD. V lost 3 bases and J 2 bases, leaving 3 bases between the germline ends. The length of the CDR3 is 12 residues.

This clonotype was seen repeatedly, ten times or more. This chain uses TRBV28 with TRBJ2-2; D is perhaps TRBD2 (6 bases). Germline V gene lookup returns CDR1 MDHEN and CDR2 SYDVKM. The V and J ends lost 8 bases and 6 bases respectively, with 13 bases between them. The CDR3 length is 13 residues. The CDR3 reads CASEGLRAGELFF. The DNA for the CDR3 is TGTGCCAGCGAGGGACTCAGAGCCGGGGAGCTGTTTTTT.

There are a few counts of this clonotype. This chain's CDR3 is CASSIVGAGGGEQFF. CDR3 nucleotides: TGTGCCAGTAGTATAGTGGGAGCGGGGGGAGGTGAGCAGTTCTTC. V gene TRBV19 combines with J gene TRBJ2-1, with TRBD2 matching 9 bases. CDR1 and CDR2 (germline): LNHDA, SQIVND (reference sequence). After removal of 1 base from V and 9 bases from J, the junction contained 7 bases not matched to a gene. The CDR3 length is 15 residues.

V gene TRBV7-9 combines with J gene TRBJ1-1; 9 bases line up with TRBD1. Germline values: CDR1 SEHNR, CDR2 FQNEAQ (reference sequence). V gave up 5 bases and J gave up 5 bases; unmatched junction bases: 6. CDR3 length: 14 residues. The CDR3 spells CASSRTQGATEAFF. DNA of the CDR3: TGTGCCAGCAGCCGAACACAGGGGGCTACTGAAGCTTTCTTT.

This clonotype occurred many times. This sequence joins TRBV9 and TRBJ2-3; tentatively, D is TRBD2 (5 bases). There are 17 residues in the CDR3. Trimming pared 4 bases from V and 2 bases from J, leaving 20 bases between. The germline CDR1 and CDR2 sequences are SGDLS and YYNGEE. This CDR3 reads CASSSRGHSTSTDTQYF. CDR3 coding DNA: TGTGCCAGCAGCTCGCGAGGGCACTCGACTTCCACAGATACGCAGTATTTT.

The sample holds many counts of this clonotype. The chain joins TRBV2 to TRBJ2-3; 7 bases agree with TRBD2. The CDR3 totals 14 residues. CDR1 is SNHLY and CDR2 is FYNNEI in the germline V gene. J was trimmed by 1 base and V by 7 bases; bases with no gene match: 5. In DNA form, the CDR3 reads TGTGCCAGCATGAGGGAGGGCCGCACAGATACGCAGTATTTT. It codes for CASMREGRTDTQYF.

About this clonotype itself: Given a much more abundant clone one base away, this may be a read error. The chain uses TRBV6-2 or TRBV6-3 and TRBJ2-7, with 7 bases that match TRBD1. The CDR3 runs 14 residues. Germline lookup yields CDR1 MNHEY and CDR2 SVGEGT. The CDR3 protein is CAGSYGDSFYEQYF. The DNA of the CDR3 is TGTGCCGGCAGTTACGGGGACAGCTTCTACGAGCAGTACTTC.